The 32 T cell receptor beta chains below come from one sample, sequenced in a study of blood T cell repertoires in COVID-19. Sequencing was performed with immunoSEQ multiplex PCR; in TCRdb, only in-frame clones are kept and a portion is missing. The sample lists 300,000 to 350,000 clones; over 80% were seen once. Sequenced sample: peripheral blood. The source is a young man with COVID-19, enrolled during active disease.

The chain couples TRBV6-5 to TRBJ1-5; D remains unclear. Per germline, CDR1 MNHEY and CDR2 SVGAGI. Trimming took off 0 bases at V and 6 bases at J, with 9 bases between the two ends. CDR3 length: 14 residues. CDR3 bases: TGTGCCAGCAGTTACTCGCGGGAAGGTCAGCCCCAGCATTTT. This gives the protein CASSYSREGQPQHF.

This clone was recorded a few times. This chain uses TRBV30 with TRBJ2-3, with no clear D. With 5 bases removed from V and 2 bases from J, the gap between germline ends came to 20 bases. CDR1 and CDR2 (germline): GTSNPN, SVGIG (reference sequence). The CDR3 has 16 residues. The CDR3 nucleotides read TGTGCCTGGGCGCGACCGAGATTGACATTCACAGATACGCAGTATTTT. This sequence encodes CAWARPRLTFTDTQYF.

The chain joins TRBV4-1 to TRBJ1-5, with D possibly matching TRBD1 (6 bases). This CDR3 region has 14 residues. Trimming took 4 bases from V and 6 from J, leaving 13 bases between them. In germline, CDR1 is MGHRA, CDR2 YSYEKL. CDR3 region: CASSPQTGGQPQHF. The CDR3 DNA reads as TGCGCCAGCAGCCCTCAGACAGGCGGTCAGCCCCAGCATTTT.

The count of this clone is one. V usage is TRBV5-5 and J usage is TRBJ2-2; TRBD2 is a possible D gene (5 bases). The CDR3 length is 16 residues. Between the trimmed V and J ends, which lost 3 bases and 5 bases, there was a span of 17 bases. Looked up from germline, CDR1 is SGHKS and CDR2 is YYEKEE (reference sequence). This CDR3 reads CASSSWPGSGTGELFF. CDR3 sequence (DNA): TGTGCCAGCAGCTCCTGGCCCGGGTCGGGGACCGGGGAGCTGTTTTTT.

This clone was picked up one time. The chain links TRBV25-1 to TRBJ2-2; TRBD1 agrees at 9 bases. The CDR3 extends over 16 amino acids. Unmatched junction bases numbered 13, after V lost 5 bases and J lost 9 bases. The germline V gene encodes CDR1 MGHDK and CDR2 SYGVNS. This chain's CDR3 is CASSFPGGQGTRELFF. The CDR3 DNA sequence: TGTGCCAGCAGTTTCCCTGGGGGACAGGGTACGAGGGAGCTGTTTTTT.

As for this clone: The identical CDR3 is also encoded by other nucleotide sequences in the sample. The chain recombines TRBV9 with TRBJ2-1, with D uncertain. V was trimmed by 0 bases and J by 2 bases, leaving 12 bases between them. This CDR3 has 16 amino acids. Germline CDR1 SGDLS, CDR2 YYNGEE. As DNA, the CDR3 is TGTGCCAGCAGCGTAGGATCTTTGGCGGCCTACAATGAGCAGTTCTTC. Protein: CASSVGSLAAYNEQFF.

The chain employs TRBV2 and TRBJ2-1; 13 nucleotides agree with TRBD2. V shed 5 bases, J shed 7 bases, and the junction held 5 bases outside the gene matches. The CDR3 is made up of 15 amino acids. Germline CDR1 is SNHLY and CDR2 is FYNNEI. CDR3 coding DNA: TGTGCCAGCAGTACAGGACTAGCGGGAGTTAATGAGCAGTTCTTC. The encoded protein is CASSTGLAGVNEQFF.

The chain carries TRBV2 and TRBJ2-1, with 8 bases aligning to TRBD1. Looked up from germline, CDR1 is SNHLY and CDR2 is FYNNEI. J lost 4 bases, V lost 3 bases, and 8 bases had no gene match. This CDR3 comprises 16 residues. CDR3 nucleotides: TGTGCCAGCAGTGAGTCCTCAGGGGGCTCTTACAATGAGCAGTTCTTC. Translating gives CASSESSGGSYNEQFF.

This chain links TRBV4-1 with TRBJ2-2, with D possibly matching TRBD2 (6 bases). V lost 5 bases and J 0 bases, leaving 13 bases between the germline ends. The CDR3 is 16 amino acids. Germline V gene lookup returns CDR1 MGHRA and CDR2 YSYEKL. The CDR3 sequence is CASSGTPHTNTGELFF. DNA of the CDR3: TGCGCCAGCAGCGGGACTCCCCATACGAACACCGGGGAGCTGTTTTTT.

V usage is TRBV24-1 and J usage is TRBJ1-2, with 10 bases identical to TRBD1. The CDR3 loop spans 16 amino acids. The J segment lost 4 bases and the V segment lost 2 bases, leaving 6 bases of the junction unmatched. Germline values: CDR1 KGHDR, CDR2 SFDVKD. The CDR3, as DNA: TGTGCCACCAGTGATTCGAAGACAGGGGGCGGCTATGGCTACACCTTC. Protein: CATSDSKTGGGYGYTF.

CDR3 protein: CASSSFRQGTGELFF. CDR3 DNA: TGTGCCAGCAGTTCATTCAGACAGGGGACCGGGGAGCTGTTTTTT. This chain connects TRBV27 to TRBJ2-2, with 8 positions matching TRBD1. J was trimmed by 5 bases and V by 4 bases; bases with no gene match: 6. Germline V gene sequence: CDR1 MNHEY, CDR2 SMNVEV (reference sequence). The length of the CDR3 is 15 residues.

The CDR3 sequence is CASSPGQGSPLHF. The CDR3 coding sequence is TGTGCCAGCAGCCCAGGACAGGGATCACCCCTCCACTTT. The chain joins TRBV3-1 (or the pseudogene TRBV3-2) to TRBJ1-6, with TRBD1 matching over 8 bases. Germline V lookup: CDR1 LGHDT, CDR2 YNNKEL (reference sequence). The CDR3 length is 13 residues. V was clipped by 4 bases and J by 10 bases; unmatched bases: 3.

Only one count was recorded for this clone. This rearrangement joins TRBV21-1 to TRBJ1-1. TRBV21-1 counts as a pseudogene. The CDR3 contains 18 residues. In DNA form, the CDR3 reads TGTGCCAGCAGCAAAGAGGTGGAGAGAGAGTCTGAACCTAAGGTGGCTTTCTTT. This translates into CASSKEVERESEPKVAFF.

The V call is TRBV5-1, the J call TRBJ2-7, with TRBD1 matching 11 bases. CDR3 size: 17 residues. Germline V lookup: CDR1 SGHRS, CDR2 YFSETQ. V dropped 3 bases and J dropped 5; count of bases not matched to a gene: 13. The CDR3, as DNA: TGCGCCAGCAGCTCTATTCTTGGACAGGGGGCAAGGAACGAGCAGTACTTC. Protein product: CASSSILGQGARNEQYF.

This clone occurred once. The rearrangement joins TRBV7-9 to TRBJ1-5; 7 bases fit TRBD1. There are 14 residues in the CDR3. V trimming: 8 bases; J trimming: 0 bases; junction bases outside the gene matches: 4. The germline V gene encodes CDR1 SEHNR and CDR2 FQNEAQ (reference sequence). CDR3 loop: CASVQGTSNQPQHF. The CDR3 DNA reads TGTGCCAGCGTACAGGGGACTAGCAATCAGCCCCAGCATTTT.

This clone appeared a few times. V gene TRBV6-1 combines with J gene TRBJ1-2; tentative D call: TRBD1 (5 bases). The CDR3 is 13 residues long. Trimming left V 1 base short and J 4 bases short, with 7 bases between. The germline gives CDR1 MNHNS, CDR2 SASEGT. The CDR3 bases are TGTGCCAGCAGTGAAGGCCAGGGCTATGGCTACACCTTC. Translation gives CASSEGQGYGYTF.

This chain joins TRBV19 and TRBJ1-1; D perhaps matches TRBD1 (6 bases). The CDR3 contains 15 residues. Trimming left V 3 bases short and J 0 bases short, with 11 bases between. Germline-derived CDR1 and CDR2 are LNHDA and SQIVND (reference sequence). The CDR3 DNA sequence: TGTGCCAGTAGTATTGGTCAGGGGTTGAACACTGAAGCTTTCTTT. It translates to CASSIGQGLNTEAFF.

The gene calls are TRBV24-1 and TRBJ2-3; 12 nucleotides align to TRBD2. CDR3 length equals 19 residues. The germline V gene encodes CDR1 KGHDR and CDR2 SFDVKD. After removal of 3 bases from V and 0 bases from J, the junction contained 9 bases not matched to a gene. CDR3 amino acids: CATSDRMTSGRPSTDTQYF. The CDR3 DNA is TGTGCCACCAGTGATCGCATGACTAGCGGGAGACCTAGCACAGATACGCAGTATTTT.

V usage is TRBV7-3 and J usage is TRBJ1-1; possible D gene TRBD1, 5 bases. V lost 5 bases and J 1 base, leaving 11 bases between the germline ends. This CDR3 has 14 amino acids. The germline CDR1 and CDR2 sequences are SGHTA and FQGTGA. CDR3 coding DNA: TGTGCCAGCAGCCCGTTGGGGCCGAACACTGAAGCTTTCTTT. Translation gives CASSPLGPNTEAFF.

V gene TRBV14 combines with J gene TRBJ2-7; TRBD2 might be the D (6 bases). V lost 3 bases, J lost 0 bases, and 12 bases lay in between. The germline V gene encodes CDR1 SGHDN and CDR2 FVKESK. The CDR3 runs to 15 residues. This CDR3 reads CASSQSGTGSYEQYF. The DNA of the CDR3 is TGTGCCAGCAGCCAGTCCGGGACTGGCTCCTACGAGCAGTACTTC. The variable domain in full, with the rest retrieved from reference TRBV14 and TRBJ2-7, is EAGVTQFPSHSVIEKGQTVTLRCDPISGHDNLYWYRRVMGKEIKFLLHFVKESKQDESGMPNNRFLAERTGGTYSTLKVQPAELEDSGVYFCASSQSGTGSYEQYFGPGTRLTVT.

The chain combines TRBV3-1 (or the pseudogene TRBV3-2) with TRBJ2-7, with 7 nucleotides matching TRBD2. CDR1 is LGHDT and CDR2 is YNNKEL in the germline V gene (reference sequence). CDR3 length: 12 residues. Trimming took 8 bases from V and 4 from J; bases not matched to a gene: 5. As DNA, the CDR3 is TGTGCCAGCGGAGCGGGGAGATACGAGCAGTACTTC. It yields the protein CASGAGRYEQYF.

V is TRBV29-1 and J is TRBJ2-7; D may be TRBD2 (7 bases). The CDR3 contains 12 residues. Per germline, CDR1 SQVTM and CDR2 ANQGSEA. V was trimmed by 6 bases and J by 6 bases, leaving 15 bases between them. This chain's CDR3 is CSVGGAGAEQYF. The DNA of the CDR3 is TGCAGCGTGGGGGGGGCAGGGGCCGAGCAGTACTTC.

This clone appeared a single time. This rearrangement joins TRBV19 to TRBJ2-7; TRBD2 matches 13 bases. The CDR3 sequence is 15 residues long. With V trimmed by 5 bases and J by 9 bases, 10 bases remained unmatched. Germline V lookup: CDR1 LNHDA, CDR2 SQIVND (reference sequence). CDR3 sequence reads: CASSRLAGGLDRQYF. The CDR3 DNA reads as TGTGCCAGTAGTCGACTAGCGGGAGGCCTAGATCGGCAGTACTTC. The entire variable domain, with the rest obtained from reference TRBV19 and TRBJ2-7, is as follows: DGGITQSPKYLFRKEGQNVTLSCEQNLNHDAMYWYRQDPGQGLRLIYYSQIVNDFQKGDIAEGYSVSREKKESFPLTVTSAQKNPTAFYLCASSRLAGGLDRQYFGPGTRLTVT.

The table lists this clone with a few counts. V usage is TRBV13 and J usage is TRBJ2-7, with 9 bases that match TRBD1. The germline V gene has CDR1 PRHDT and CDR2 FYEKMQ (reference sequence). The J segment lost 2 bases and the V segment lost 5 bases, leaving 7 bases of the junction unmatched. CDR3 length: 15 residues. CDR3 nucleotide sequence: TGTGCCAGCAGCGGTGAGGGACAGGGAGCCTACGAGCAGTACTTC. Translated, it gives CASSGEGQGAYEQYF. The full variable domain, completed using reference TRBV13 and TRBJ2-7, is AAGVIQSPRHLIKEKRETATLKCYPIPRHDTVYWYQQGPGQDPQFLISFYEKMQSDKGSIPDRFSAQQFSDYHSELNMSSLELGDSALYFCASSGEGQGAYEQYFGPGTRLTVT.

The CDR3 DNA is TGTGCCAGCAGCCGAGGGACAGGGGGCTTGGGTAATGAAAAACTGTTTTTT. This translates into CASSRGTGGLGNEKLFF. The chain links TRBV6-6 to TRBJ1-4, with TRBD1 matching 12 bases. The CDR3 contains 17 residues. V shed 6 bases, J shed 4 bases, and the junction held 9 bases outside the gene matches. CDR1 and CDR2 from the germline V gene are MNHNY and SVGAGI (reference sequence).

The genes are TRBV5-4 and TRBJ1-1; 9 nucleotides match TRBD1. The V gene end was trimmed by 6 bases and the J gene end by 4 bases; junction bases not matched to a gene: 10. The CDR3 is 15 amino acids. Germline V gives CDR1 SGHNT, CDR2 YYREEE (reference sequence). The CDR3 DNA reads TGTGCCAGCAACCGACAGGGGGTTTGGAGCACTGAAGCTTTCTTT. This codes for CASNRQGVWSTEAFF.

The V gene is TRBV5-6, the J gene TRBJ2-4; a possible D gene is TRBD1 (6 bases). The CDR3 covers 15 residues. Germline CDR1 SGHDT, CDR2 YYEEEE. V shed 2 bases and J shed 0 bases, with 9 bases lying between them. As DNA, the CDR3 is TGTGCCAGCAGCTTTGGACAGTTAGCCAAAAACATTCAGTACTTC. Translated, it gives CASSFGQLAKNIQYF. Combining the CDR3 with reference TRBV5-6 and TRBJ2-4 gives the whole variable domain DAGVTQSPTHLIKTRGQQVTLRCSPKSGHDTVSWYQQALGQGPQFIFQYYEEEERQRGNFPDRFSGHQFPNYSSELNVNALLLGDSALYLCASSFGQLAKNIQYFGAGTRLSVL.

This chain uses TRBV2 with TRBJ2-2, with D hard to call. The V gene lost 3 bases and the J gene lost 8 bases, with 7 bases spanning the gap. This CDR3 region has 12 residues. From germline, CDR1 is SNHLY and CDR2 FYNNEI. CDR3 in DNA: TGTGCCAGCAGTGAGCAGTGGGGGGAGCTGTTTTTT. Residues: CASSEQWGELFF. Looking up the rest from reference TRBV2 and TRBJ2-2 gives the full variable domain: EPEVTQTPSHQVTQMGQEVILRCVPISNHLYFYWYRQILGQKVEFLVSFYNNEISEKSEIFDDQFSVERPDGSNFTLKIRSTKLEDSAMYFCASSEQWGELFFGEGSRLTVL.

This chain connects TRBV6-4 to TRBJ2-2; no definite D call. The CDR3 consists of 14 residues. Germline CDR1 reads MRHNA; CDR2 reads SNTAGT. Trimming cost V 6 bases and J 0 bases, with 8 bases left between them. This CDR3 reads CASSRNANTGELFF. The CDR3 DNA reads as TGTGCCAGCAGCAGGAATGCGAACACCGGGGAGCTGTTTTTT.

The chain recombines TRBV2 with TRBJ1-2; a weak D match, TRBD1 (6 bases). V lost 5 bases to trimming and J lost 7 bases, with 23 bases between them. Germline lookup yields CDR1 SNHLY and CDR2 FYNNEI. The CDR3 totals 16 residues. The CDR3 region is CASSPSVGRGYSGYTF. CDR3 coding DNA: TGTGCCAGCAGTCCCTCGGTCGGCAGGGGATATAGTGGCTACACCTTC.

The rearrangement links TRBV25-1 to TRBJ2-5, with TRBD1 identical over 7 bases. V trimming: 6 bases; J trimming: 3 bases; junction bases outside the gene matches: 7. Germline V gene lookup returns CDR1 MGHDK and CDR2 SYGVNS. The CDR3 spans 14 residues. CDR3 in DNA: TGTGCCAGCAGCTCCAGGGGGTTGGAAGAGACCCAGTACTTC. It specifies CASSSRGLEETQYF.

The rearrangement joins TRBV6-6 to TRBJ2-1; 10 positions match TRBD1. With V trimmed by 7 bases and J by 7 bases, 10 bases remained unmatched. CDR3 size: 15 residues. The V gene's germline CDR1 is MNHNY and CDR2 SVGAGI (reference sequence). CDR3 DNA: TGTGCCAGCAAGCAGGGGACAGGGGTGGGAAATGAGCAGTTCTTC. As protein: CASKQGTGVGNEQFF.